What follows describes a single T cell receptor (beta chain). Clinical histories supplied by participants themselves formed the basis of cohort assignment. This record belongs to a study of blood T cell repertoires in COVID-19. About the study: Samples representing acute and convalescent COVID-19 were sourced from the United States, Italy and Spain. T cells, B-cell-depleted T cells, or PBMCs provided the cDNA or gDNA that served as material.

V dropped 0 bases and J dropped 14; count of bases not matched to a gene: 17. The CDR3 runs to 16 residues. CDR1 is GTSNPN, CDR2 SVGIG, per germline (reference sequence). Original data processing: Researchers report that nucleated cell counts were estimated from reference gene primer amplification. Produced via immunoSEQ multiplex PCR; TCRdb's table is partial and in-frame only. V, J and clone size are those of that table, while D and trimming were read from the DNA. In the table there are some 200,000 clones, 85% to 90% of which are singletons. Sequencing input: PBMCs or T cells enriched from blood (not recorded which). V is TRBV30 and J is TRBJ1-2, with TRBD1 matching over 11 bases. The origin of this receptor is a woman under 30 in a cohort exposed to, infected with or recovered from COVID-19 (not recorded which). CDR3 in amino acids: CAWSVILAGQGDFLTF. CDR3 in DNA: TGTGCCTGGAGTGTTATATTGGCGGGACAGGGGGATTTTCTGACCTTC.